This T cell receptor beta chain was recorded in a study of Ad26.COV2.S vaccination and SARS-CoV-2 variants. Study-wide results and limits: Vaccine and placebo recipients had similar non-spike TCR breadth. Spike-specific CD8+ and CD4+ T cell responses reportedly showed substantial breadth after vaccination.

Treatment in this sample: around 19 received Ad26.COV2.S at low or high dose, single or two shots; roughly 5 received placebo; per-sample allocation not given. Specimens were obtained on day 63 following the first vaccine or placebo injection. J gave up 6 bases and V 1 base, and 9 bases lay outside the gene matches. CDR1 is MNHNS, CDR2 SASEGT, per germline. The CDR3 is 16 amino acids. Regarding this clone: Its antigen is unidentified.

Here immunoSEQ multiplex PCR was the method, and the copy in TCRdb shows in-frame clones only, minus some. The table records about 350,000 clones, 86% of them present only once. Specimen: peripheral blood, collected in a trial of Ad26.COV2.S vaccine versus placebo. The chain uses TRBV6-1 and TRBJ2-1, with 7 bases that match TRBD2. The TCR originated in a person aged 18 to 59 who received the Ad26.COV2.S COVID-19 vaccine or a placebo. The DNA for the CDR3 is TGTGCCAGCAGTGAAGGGTTGGGCGGGAGCTTCAATGAGCAGTTCTTC. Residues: CASSEGLGGSFNEQFF.